The rows below give T cell receptor beta chains drawn from one sample of a study of cytomegalovirus exposure and HLA in healthy donors. Sequenced by immunoSEQ multiplex PCR; TCRdb stores in-frame clones only, minus some. The table has about 210,000 clones, approximately 80% seen once. Material: PBMCs. The receptors come from a man aged 25-45 years in good health and CMV-seronegative. Both conserved end residues are part of each CDR3. Each record gives: CDR3 length, J gene, D gene, clone size, V gene, CDR3 DNA, CDR3 protein. D genes are given only for firm matches. Clone size is given for some rows only: seen once, a few or many times, or a class if the clone is expanded.

>14|TRBJ2-5|NA|NA|TRBV5-6
TGTGCCAGCACCATATCGATGGACGGAGGGACCCAGTACTTC
CASTISMDGGTQYF
>11|TRBJ2-1|NA|few|TRBV4-1
TGCGCCAGCAGCATGGGCGATGAGCAGTTCTTC
CASSMGDEQFF
>15|TRBJ1-2|TRBD1|NA|TRBV5-1
TGCGCCAGCAGCTTACTGGGACAGGTTGACTATGGCTACACCTTC
CASSLLGQVDYGYTF
>14|TRBJ2-7|TRBD1|NA|TRBV7-8
TGTGCCAGCAGCTTAGATCCAGGGGGCGACGAGCAGTACTTC
CASSLDPGGDEQYF
>17|TRBJ1-1|NA|NA|TRBV23-1
TGCGCCAGCAGTCAAAAGGGGACTAATTTTCTGAACACTGAAGCTTTCTTT
CASSQKGTNFLNTEAFF
>15|TRBJ1-6|NA|NA|TRBV19
TGTGCCAGTAGAGGTCAGGTTCTTGATAATTCACCCCTCCACTTT
CASRGQVLDNSPLHF
>12|TRBJ1-2|TRBD1|NA|TRBV2
TGTGCCAGCAGTATGACAGGGGATGGCTACACCTTC
CASSMTGDGYTF
>14|TRBJ2-5|NA|NA|TRBV5-1
TGCGCCAGCAGCTTGGGACTCGGACAAGAGACCCAGTACTTC
CASSLGLGQETQYF
>19|TRBJ1-4|NA|NA|TRBV12-5
TGTGCTAGTGGTTTGGTACTGCGACTTCCGGATCCGCGGGCTGAAAAACTGTTTTTT
CASGLVLRLPDPRAEKLFF
>13|TRBJ1-2|NA|NA|TRBV19
TGTGCCAGTAGTATCAGGGATCGCGGTGGCTACACCTTC
CASSIRDRGGYTF